The text below deals with one T cell receptor beta chain. This clonotype came up many times. It lacks a known antigen. Qualities for individual bases were not recorded, and no much larger clone is one base off. TCR beta CDR3 regions were amplified from RNA transcripts. The first round of RT-PCR for the TCR CDR3 was performed with the HTBI primer set and the Qiagen OneStep RT-PCR kit. Libraries were constructed in a second round of multiplex PCR, after which size selection and purification were carried out. Paired-end sequencing of the libraries was performed with 100 bp reads on an Illumina HiSeq2000. In the authors' own workflow: SOAPnuke was used to process the raw data, removing reads that contained adapters or uncalled bases, had a mean Phred below 15, or lacked an exact match to the constant primer or identifier. High-quality paired reads were merged using COPE v1.2.5, and each unique nucleotide sequence was defined as a clonotype. MiTCR v1.1 was used to align clonotypes to the IMGT TRBV, TRBD and TRBJ reference segments. Only V-J combinations with frequency above 0.0001, covering 99% to 99.2% of repertoires, were analysed. The TCS score was defined as F50 (clonal expansion) divided by E x V (chaos), with BLOSUM62-based TCRdist calculated between CDR3 peptides within each V-J. Welch's t-statistics and random forest reduced roughly 500 V-J features to 10 to 15, which were used in a naive Bayes classifier (R e1071). TCRdb reran the public reads through fastp at Q25 and MiXCR, keeping productive beta chains. When rows share a CDR3 protein, they turn into one entry using the most common DNA and genes. TCRdb assigned the V and J calls; the authors' analysis was not used. This sample is represented by a few hundred thousand distinct CDR3 sequences; 13% to 15% of them were singletons. The top ten clonotypes cover 30% to 35% of the sample.

The record originates from a study of T cells in Graves' hyperthyroidism and ophthalmopathy (dated by TCRdb to about 2019). For the wider study: Peripheral blood samples were taken at initial diagnosis, before any treatment was given. To identify distinguishing TCR V-J signatures, a discovery cohort of about 100 patients was used, comprising under 45 with Graves' ophthalmopathy and about 59 with stable Graves' hyperthyroidism. Whether ophthalmopathy could be predicted prospectively was tested in an independent validation cohort made up of under 20 hyperthyroidism patients plus 17 patients who later progressed to ophthalmopathy. The 95 to 100 discovery patients were randomly divided into training and test sets at a 7:3 ratio. The study also compared thyroid tissue and blood T-cell repertoires from five or six Graves' hyperthyroidism patients. After sampling, hyperthyroidism patients received methimazole starting at 30 mg daily, and ophthalmopathy patients received high-dose intravenous methylprednisolone. TCR Vbeta CDR3 sequencing of some 140 peripheral blood samples (around 45 ophthalmopathy, approximately 80 hyperthyroidism and roughly 17 progressor patients) is reported in the paper.

Hyperthyroidism patients were newly diagnosed, with disease duration under 2 months, and aged 18 to 65 years. Patients with uncontrolled infections, other autoimmune diseases, pregnancy or lactation were excluded. Diagnoses were established on the basis of clinical symptoms, serum thyroxine and TRAb, thyroid ultrasound, and orbital computed tomography. Blood from progressor patients was collected at the time of first diagnosis with hyperthyroidism, before any ophthalmopathy symptoms had appeared. Ficoll-Paque density gradient centrifugation was used to isolate PBMCs from 10 ml of fresh peripheral blood. Patients classed as progressors first received a Graves' hyperthyroidism diagnosis and then went on to develop ophthalmopathy during follow-up. Trizol reagent was used to extract total RNA, and RNA quality was then checked on an Agilent 2100 Bioanalyzer. The paper as a whole reports these results and caveats: A 13 V-J signature model separated ophthalmopathy from stable hyperthyroidism, with 87.88% sensitivity and roughly 84% specificity in cross-validation and 80%/75% in testing. In validation, progression to ophthalmopathy was predicted by the model with about 70% sensitivity and 72.22% specificity, a median of roughly six months before onset. Blood samples also contained most of the expanded thyroid clonotypes (frequency above 0.001), which suggests that blood repertoires may reflect thyroid immune responses. No statistical method was used to set the sample size in advance, and investigators knew the group allocation.

Per the germline V gene, SGHRS is the CDR1 and YFSETQ is the CDR2. V and J are truncated by 4 bases and 5 bases respectively, leaving an intervening sequence of 19 bases. The CDR3 contains 16 residues, cysteine and phenylalanine counted. Solely the CDR3 DNA is kept, with 48 bases framed from the first base. Sequenced sample: blood. The sequence derives from a woman aged 45-60 years with Graves' hyperthyroidism that later progressed to Graves' ophthalmopathy. The chain couples TRBV5-1 to TRBJ2-1, with TRBD2 as a weak D call on 6 bases. The CDR3 amino acid sequence is: CASSPDRGTHHNEQFF. The DNA is TGCGCCAGCAGCCCCGATCGGGGGACCCATCACAATGAGCAGTTCTTC.